Following are 29 T cell receptor beta chains from one sample sequenced in a study of blood T cells in healthy people across ages. It was with a sample-barcoded 5' primer and a J-beta primer mix that a second PCR of about 6 to 12 cycles was run. TCRdb itself ran the 5' RACE reads through MiXCR, one entry per CDR3 protein. Of more than 700,000 distinct CDR3 sequences in the sample, less than 60% were seen once. Specimen: blood. The receptors here all came from a man older than 75 in good health.

The V and J genes are TRBV5-1 and TRBJ2-1; weak D call: TRBD1 (6 bases). Germline CDR1 and CDR2: SGHRS and YFSETQ. This CDR3 has 17 amino acids. The ends were cut back, 0 bases at V and 0 bases at J, with 13 bases in the middle. CDR3 DNA sequence: TGCGCCAGCAGCTTGGCAGGGGCCAGGTCCTCCTACAATGAGCAGTTCTTC. This sequence encodes CASSLAGARSSYNEQFF. Combining the CDR3 with reference TRBV5-1 and TRBJ2-1 gives the whole variable domain KAGVTQTPRYLIKTRGQQVTLSCSPISGHRSVSWYQQTPGQGLQFLFEYFSETQRNKGNFPGRFSGRQFSNSRSEMNVSTLELGDSALYLCASSLAGARSSYNEQFFGPGTRLTVL.

The V call is TRBV20-1, the J call TRBJ2-7; 8 bases agree with TRBD2. CDR1 DFQATT and CDR2 SNEGSKA come from the germline V gene (reference sequence). This CDR3 contains 15 residues. Trimming at V came to 5 bases and at J to 5 bases, leaving 14 bases not matched to a gene. CDR3 residues: CSAGDSGAGRNEQYF. CDR3 in DNA: TGCAGTGCTGGGGATAGCGGGGCGGGGAGAAACGAGCAGTACTTC.

This clonotype came up a few times. This chain links TRBV12-3 or TRBV12-4 with TRBJ2-5, with D perhaps assigned TRBD1 or TRBD2 (7 bases each). The ends were cut back, 5 bases at V and 4 bases at J, with 14 bases in the middle. The CDR3 has 14 amino acids. CDR3 residues: CASSKARGGETQYF. The DNA for the CDR3 is TGTGCCAGCAGTAAGGCCAGGGGGGGAGAGACCCAGTACTTC.

The count of this clonotype is one. V is TRBV6-6 and J is TRBJ2-3; D might be TRBD1 (5 bases). This CDR3 has 15 residues. V was pared by 2 bases and J by 2 bases, with 11 bases between. Germline CDR1 is MNHNY and CDR2 is SVGAGI (reference sequence). The CDR3 region is CASSYQGAITDTQYF. CDR3 DNA: TGTGCCAGCAGTTACCAAGGGGCAATCACAGATACGCAGTATTTT.

The chain couples TRBV10-3 to TRBJ2-2; D is ambiguous. Germline CDR1 is ENHRY and CDR2 is SYGVKD. Trimming removed 3 bases at V and 8 bases at J, with 7 bases between. This CDR3 is built from 12 residues. This chain's CDR3 is CAISDVSGELFF. The CDR3 DNA reads TGTGCCATCAGTGATGTATCGGGGGAGCTGTTTTTT.

This chain links TRBV6-1 with TRBJ2-5; TRBD1 matches 12 bases. The CDR3 covers 17 residues. Trimming at V came to 7 bases and at J to 3 bases, leaving 12 bases not matched to a gene. Looked up from germline, CDR1 is MNHNS and CDR2 is SASEGT. The CDR3 DNA reads TGTGCCAGCATTCAGGTTACCGGGACAGGGGGCAAAGAGACCCAGTACTTC. Translation gives CASIQVTGTGGKETQYF.

This sequence joins TRBV2 and TRBJ2-5, with D perhaps given as TRBD1 or TRBD2 (6 bases each). This CDR3 spans 14 amino acids. The V end lost 1 base, the J end lost 1 base, and 7 bases lay between the germline ends. Germline CDR1 SNHLY, CDR2 FYNNEI. The CDR3 sequence: CASSEEGGQETQYF. CDR3 DNA sequence: TGTGCCAGCAGTGAAGAGGGGGGCCAAGAGACCCAGTACTTC.

The table lists this clonotype with many counts. V and J are TRBV27 and TRBJ2-7; 10 nucleotides match TRBD1. The CDR3 length is 15 residues. Germline V gives CDR1 MNHEY, CDR2 SMNVEV (reference sequence). With V trimmed by 3 bases and J by 5 bases, 7 bases remained unmatched. The CDR3 loop reads CASSFPGQGPHEQYF. The CDR3 DNA follows: TGTGCCAGCAGTTTTCCGGGACAGGGGCCCCACGAGCAGTACTTC.

V usage is TRBV20-1 and J usage is TRBJ2-7; the match to TRBD1 covers 7 bases. Germline V gene sequence: CDR1 DFQATT, CDR2 SNEGSKA (reference sequence). The trim removed 0 bases at V and 1 base at J, leaving 3 bases unmatched. The CDR3 runs to 14 residues. The CDR3 sequence is CSAREETGSYEQYF. In DNA, the CDR3 is TGCAGTGCTAGAGAGGAGACAGGGTCCTACGAGCAGTACTTC.

This clonotype has only a few counts. V is TRBV30 and J is TRBJ1-2; 7 positions agree with TRBD1. Germline values: CDR1 GTSNPN, CDR2 SVGIG (reference sequence). J lost 7 bases, V lost 2 bases, and 7 bases had no gene match. This CDR3 has 13 residues. CDR3 sequence reads: CAWSKSQGGGYTF. For the CDR3, the DNA is TGTGCCTGGAGTAAGAGTCAGGGGGGTGGCTACACCTTC.

This chain uses TRBV12-3 or TRBV12-4 with TRBJ1-1, with TRBD1 matching over 9 bases. Germline trimming cut 5 bases from V and 2 bases from J; bases unmatched to any gene: 18. The CDR3 is 19 amino acids. CDR3 amino acids: CASSLGLGSGTGLNTEAFF. The CDR3 coding sequence is TGTGCCAGCAGTCTCGGCCTTGGCTCCGGGACAGGGTTAAACACTGAAGCTTTCTTT.

This sequence joins TRBV3-1 and TRBJ2-1; 8 nucleotides align to TRBD2. Trimming at V came to 4 bases and at J to 3 bases, leaving 5 bases not matched to a gene. This CDR3 has 15 residues. Germline lookup yields CDR1 LGHDT and CDR2 YNNKEL (reference sequence). The DNA of the CDR3 is TGTGCCAGCAGCCTGGGACTAGAGTTCTACAATGAGCAGTTCTTC. It is translated as CASSLGLEFYNEQFF.

The gene calls are TRBV7-2 and TRBJ2-7; tentatively, D is TRBD2 (5 bases). Germline assignment: CDR1 SGHTA and CDR2 FQGNSA. Trimming cost V 5 bases and J 5 bases, with 19 bases left between them. The CDR3 loop spans 15 amino acids. CDR3 residues: CASSVRGSVSNEQYF. Written as DNA, the CDR3 is TGTGCCAGCAGCGTCCGGGGTAGCGTGTCCAACGAGCAGTACTTC.

This clonotype showed up just a few times. The V call is TRBV7-2, the J call TRBJ1-2; the D gene is possibly TRBD1 (6 bases). The CDR3 runs to 17 residues. V lost 5 bases to trimming and J lost 4 bases, with 23 bases between them. Germline V CDR1 and CDR2: SGHTA, FQGNSA. The CDR3 coding sequence is TGTGCCAGCAGCGCCTACGGGGGCGCTGGGTCAGGCTATGGCTACACCTTC. Its translation: CASSAYGGAGSGYGYTF.

Here the CDR3 reads CASSVEGARPEAFF. The DNA of the CDR3 is TGTGCCAGCAGCGTAGAGGGGGCAAGGCCTGAAGCTTTCTTT. J is TRBJ1-1 and V is TRBV7-2; 7 positions match TRBD1. With V trimmed by 5 bases and J by 6 bases, 9 bases remained unmatched. The CDR3 is made up of 14 amino acids. CDR1 is SGHTA and CDR2 is FQGNSA in the germline V gene. The variable domain in full, completed from reference TRBV7-2 and TRBJ1-1, reads GAGVSQSPSNKVTEKGKDVELRCDPISGHTALYWYRQSLGQGLEFLIYFQGNSAPDKSGLPSDRFSAERTGGSVSTLTIQRTQQEDSAVYLCASSVEGARPEAFFGQGTRLTVV.

The chain couples TRBV5-6 to TRBJ2-4; a possible D gene is TRBD1 (5 bases). The CDR3 consists of 16 residues. With 0 bases removed from V and 5 bases from J, the gap between germline ends came to 15 bases. Per germline, CDR1 SGHDT and CDR2 YYEEEE. The CDR3 reads CASSLGLGQTENIQYF. For the CDR3, the DNA is TGTGCCAGCAGCTTGGGTTTGGGGCAGACTGAAAACATTCAGTACTTC.

V and J are TRBV29-1 and TRBJ2-1; D remains ambiguous. V was trimmed by 2 bases and J by 5 bases, leaving 16 bases between them. From germline, CDR1 is SQVTM and CDR2 ANQGSEA. The CDR3 has 15 residues. The chain's CDR3 is CSVERPYNPNNEQFF. The CDR3 DNA is TGCAGCGTTGAACGACCATACAACCCAAACAATGAGCAGTTCTTC.

This clonotype was detected only a few times. The genes are TRBV13 and TRBJ1-1; D unresolved. There are 14 residues in the CDR3. Germline V lookup: CDR1 PRHDT, CDR2 FYEKMQ (reference sequence). V was cut by 3 bases and J by 4 bases, with 12 bases left in between. CDR3 sequence reads: CASSFGVVSTEAFF. CDR3 DNA sequence: TGTGCCAGCAGCTTTGGTGTAGTGAGCACTGAAGCTTTCTTT.

This clonotype has a handful of counts. The chain combines TRBV5-1 with TRBJ2-2; weak D call: TRBD2 (6 bases). This CDR3 has 16 residues. Germline-derived CDR1 and CDR2 are SGHRS and YFSETQ. V gave up 0 bases and J gave up 1 base, with 10 bases separating them. The CDR3 DNA reads as TGCGCCAGCAGCTTGGAGGCAGCGGGGAACACCGGGGAGCTGTTTTTT. This sequence encodes CASSLEAAGNTGELFF. Full variable domain (rest looked up from reference TRBV5-1 and TRBJ2-2): KAGVTQTPRYLIKTRGQQVTLSCSPISGHRSVSWYQQTPGQGLQFLFEYFSETQRNKGNFPGRFSGRQFSNSRSEMNVSTLELGDSALYLCASSLEAAGNTGELFFGEGSRLTVL.

This chain uses TRBV7-9 with TRBJ2-5; 11 positions agree with TRBD2. CDR1 is SEHNR and CDR2 is FQNEAQ in the germline V gene (reference sequence). The CDR3 runs to 15 residues. The junction had 9 bases not matched to a gene; V was cut back by 7 bases and J by 5 bases. CDR3 in amino acids: CASTDSGRAKETQYF. The CDR3 coding sequence is TGTGCCAGCACCGATAGCGGGAGGGCCAAGGAGACCCAGTACTTC.

This clonotype was found many times. V gene TRBV7-2 combines with J gene TRBJ2-1; D unclear. The CDR3 covers 11 residues. Germline lookup yields CDR1 SGHTA and CDR2 FQGNSA. V dropped 1 base and J dropped 8 bases, with 3 bases sitting between them. As DNA, the CDR3 is TGTGCCAGCAGCTTAGTCGATGAGCAGTTCTTC. Translating gives CASSLVDEQFF.

The chain carries TRBV20-1 and TRBJ2-6; D ambiguous. The V and J ends lost 3 bases and 0 bases respectively, with 12 bases between them. The CDR3 totals 16 residues. The germline gives CDR1 DFQATT, CDR2 SNEGSKA (reference sequence). CDR3: CSASRHVLSGANVLTF. The CDR3 DNA sequence: TGCAGTGCTAGTAGGCACGTCCTCTCTGGGGCCAACGTCCTGACTTTC.

Of note for this clonotype: A read error may account for a junction end that differs from germline. V and J are TRBV7-2 and TRBJ2-1, with 8 bases matching TRBD1. Germline assignment: CDR1 SGHTA and CDR2 FQGNSA. The CDR3 length is 15 residues. In nucleotides, the CDR3 is TGTGCCTGCAGCTTACAGGGGGGCTCCTACAATGAGCAGTTCTTC. Translating gives CACSLQGGSYNEQFF.

The V call is TRBV28, the J call TRBJ2-3; D perhaps matches TRBD2 (6 bases). Germline assignment: CDR1 MDHEN and CDR2 SYDVKM. The CDR3 spans 12 residues. Trimming took 2 bases from V and 11 from J, leaving 11 bases between them. In DNA form, the CDR3 reads TGTGCCAGCAGTTTAAACGGAGGGAAGCAGTATTTT. It codes for CASSLNGGKQYF.

In this sample, this clonotype turned up a few times. V gene TRBV11-3 combines with J gene TRBJ1-1; D gene uncertain. Germline V gene lookup returns CDR1 SGHNT and CDR2 YENEEA. The CDR3 consists of 12 residues. V was pared by 5 bases and J by 1 base, with 5 bases between. The CDR3 loop is CASSRANTEAFF. The CDR3 bases are TGTGCCAGCAGCAGGGCGAACACTGAAGCTTTCTTT.

This chain uses TRBV12-3 or TRBV12-4 with TRBJ2-1, with 14 bases lining up with TRBD2. There are 15 residues in the CDR3. J was trimmed by 8 bases and V by 7 bases; bases with no gene match: 7. CDR3 protein: CASTRGTSGSYEQFF. DNA for the CDR3: TGTGCCAGCACCCGAGGGACTAGCGGGAGTTATGAGCAGTTCTTC.

The chain combines TRBV2 with TRBJ1-2, with unresolved D. V lost 4 bases to trimming and J lost 4 bases, with 16 bases between them. Germline V gene sequence: CDR1 SNHLY, CDR2 FYNNEI. This CDR3 comprises 15 residues. This CDR3 reads CASSATVGRVYGYTF. In DNA form, the CDR3 reads TGTGCCAGCAGTGCAACCGTCGGACGGGTCTATGGCTACACCTTC.

This clonotype was seen more than once but under ten times. This chain joins TRBV5-1 and TRBJ2-1, with a weak D call TRBD1 (6 bases). Germline V CDR1 and CDR2: SGHRS, YFSETQ. V shed 4 bases and J shed 6 bases, with 26 bases lying between them. The CDR3 has 18 residues. The CDR3 protein is CASSPDWGPGQTGNEQFF. CDR3 bases: TGCGCCAGCAGCCCAGATTGGGGACCGGGACAAACGGGCAATGAGCAGTTCTTC.

The chain links TRBV20-1 to TRBJ1-1, with TRBD1 as a possible D gene (5 bases). The CDR3 totals 10 residues. V was pared by 5 bases and J by 9 bases, with 10 bases between. Germline V gives CDR1 DFQATT, CDR2 SNEGSKA (reference sequence). The CDR3 reads CSAQGSQAFF. CDR3 DNA: TGCAGTGCTCAGGGCAGTCAAGCTTTCTTT.